This is a list of T cell receptor beta chains from one sample in a study of CD8 T cells in ankylosing spondylitis. TCRdb ran MiXCR on the 5' RACE reads and lists one entry per CDR3 protein. The table shows around 300,000 distinct CDR3 sequences, with roughly 14% occurring only once. Sequencing was performed on blood, either unsorted or a sorted T cell fraction (not recorded which). The receptors shown here come from a male donor with ankylosing spondylitis or in good health (not recorded which). CDR3s include the opening cysteine and the closing phenylalanine or tryptophan. A D gene is named only where the DNA matches it firmly. Some rows have no size entry. The others give once, few or many, or a class for an expanded clone.

length: 12
J: TRBJ2-5
size: few
D: TRBD2
V: TRBV10-3
DNA: TGTGCCATTCAGCGGGAAGGTGAGACCCAGTACTTC
CDR3: CAIQREGETQYF

length: 14
J: TRBJ1-1
size: many
D: -
V: TRBV5-6
DNA: TGTGCCAGCAGCAAAGGGACATCGAACACTGAAGCTTTCTTT
CDR3: CASSKGTSNTEAFF

length: 16
J: TRBJ2-5
size: -
D: TRBD2
V: TRBV9
DNA: TGTGCCAGCAGCGAAGCGGGGGGCACCCAGGGAGAGACCCAGTACTTC
CDR3: CASSEAGGTQGETQYF

length: 16
J: TRBJ2-2
size: few
D: TRBD1
V: TRBV5-5
DNA: TGTGCCAGCAACTTACTCACAGGGGGCGGCACCGGGGAGCTGTTTTTT
CDR3: CASNLLTGGGTGELFF

length: 13
J: TRBJ1-1
size: many
D: -
V: TRBV9
DNA: TGTGCCAGCAGCGTAGACGTGAACACTGAAGCTTTCTTT
CDR3: CASSVDVNTEAFF

length: 14
J: TRBJ1-4
size: few
D: TRBD1
V: TRBV27
DNA: TGTGCCAGCAGCCTCAGGGGGCAGGGTGAAAAACTGTTTTTT
CDR3: CASSLRGQGEKLFF

length: 13
J: TRBJ2-5
size: -
D: -
V: TRBV6-1
DNA: TGTGCCAGCAGTGAAAACAGGAGGGAGACCCAGTACTTC
CDR3: CASSENRRETQYF

length: 15
J: TRBJ2-5
size: many
D: -
V: TRBV2
DNA: TGTGCCAGCACGAGGGGGGGGAGGGGTTTGGTGACCCAGTACTTC
CDR3: CASTRGGRGLVTQYF

length: 16
J: TRBJ2-5
size: -
D: TRBD1
V: TRBV5-1
DNA: TGCGCCAGCAGCTCAGGAGGGACAGGGGGCGGGGAGACCCAGTACTTC
CDR3: CASSSGGTGGGETQYF

length: 14
J: TRBJ2-2
size: -
D: TRBD2
V: TRBV20-1
DNA: TGCAGTGCCAGGCGGGGGGGCTCCACCGGGGAGCTGTTTTTT
CDR3: CSARRGGSTGELFF

length: 16
J: TRBJ2-5
size: -
D: TRBD2
V: TRBV7-2
DNA: TGTGCCAGCAGCCGGCCGACTAGCGGGGGAGGAGAGACCCAGTACTTC
CDR3: CASSRPTSGGGETQYF

length: 16
J: TRBJ2-7
size: -
D: -
V: TRBV7-2
DNA: TGTGCCAGCAGCTTTCCCTCCGGGACTGCTTCCTACGAGCACTACTTC
CDR3: CASSFPSGTASYEHYF

length: 16
J: TRBJ2-3
size: -
D: -
V: TRBV12-5
DNA: TGTGCTAGTGGTTTGGTACTTGGCCCGAGGGGGTATACGCAGTATTTT
CDR3: CASGLVLGPRGYTQYF

length: 14
J: TRBJ2-5
size: -
D: TRBD2
V: TRBV6-5
DNA: TGTGCCAGCAGCCTTACTAGCGTCGAAGAGACCCAGTACTTC
CDR3: CASSLTSVEETQYF

length: 14
J: TRBJ1-2
size: -
D: TRBD1
V: TRBV6-5
DNA: TGTGCCAGCATTTCAGGGGGCCGCGCGGGGGGCTACACCTTC
CDR3: CASISGGRAGGYTF

length: 12
J: TRBJ2-7
size: -
D: -
V: TRBV5-1
DNA: TGCGCCAGCAGCCAGTGGACTGACGAGCAGTACTTC
CDR3: CASSQWTDEQYF

length: 12
J: TRBJ2-5
size: few
D: -
V: TRBV29-1
DNA: TGCAGCCCTCAAGTGGGGGAGGAGACCCAGTACTTC
CDR3: CSPQVGEETQYF

length: 15
J: TRBJ2-4
size: few
D: -
V: TRBV20-1
DNA: TGCAGTGCTAGAGCCGGACAGCCCACCCAAAACATTCAGTACTTC
CDR3: CSARAGQPTQNIQYF

length: 12
J: TRBJ1-2
size: few
D: -
V: TRBV3-1
DNA: TGTGCCAGCAGCCAAATGCCACATGGCTACACCTTC
CDR3: CASSQMPHGYTF

length: 19
J: TRBJ2-1
size: -
D: -
V: TRBV5-1
DNA: TGCGCCAGCACCGCGACAGGACGAGGGAGTCTCGGGCTGGGCAATGAGCAGTTCTTC
CDR3: CASTATGRGSLGLGNEQFF

length: 14
J: TRBJ1-2
size: -
D: -
V: TRBV2
DNA: TGTGCCAGCAGTGACAGTTTTGTTAACTATGGCTACACCTTC
CDR3: CASSDSFVNYGYTF

length: 18
J: TRBJ2-2
size: -
D: TRBD1
V: TRBV12-3/TRBV12-4
DNA: TGTGCCAGCAGTCCAGCCGGCCTCTGGGACAGCAATTCCGGGGAGCTGTTTTTT
CDR3: CASSPAGLWDSNSGELFF

length: 15
J: TRBJ2-3
size: few
D: -
V: TRBV11-2
DNA: TGTGCCAGCAGACCGACACTAGAGGCGGTAGATACGCAGTATTTT
CDR3: CASRPTLEAVDTQYF

length: 14
J: TRBJ1-1
size: few
D: -
V: TRBV5-1
DNA: TGCGCCAGCAGCCCCAGGATAGGGAACACTGAAGCTTTCTTT
CDR3: CASSPRIGNTEAFF

length: 13
J: TRBJ2-1
size: many
D: -
V: TRBV12-3/TRBV12-4
DNA: TGTGCCAGCGAACTCCGACCAAACAATGAGCAGTTCTTC
CDR3: CASELRPNNEQFF

length: 14
J: TRBJ1-1
size: -
D: -
V: TRBV15
DNA: TGTGCCACCGTAAAAGCAGGACCTAACACTGAAGCTTTCTTT
CDR3: CATVKAGPNTEAFF

length: 15
J: TRBJ2-7
size: -
D: TRBD2
V: TRBV5-5
DNA: TGTGCCAGCAGCTTGGAGCGGGGTCACTCCTACGAGCAGTACTTC
CDR3: CASSLERGHSYEQYF

length: 12
J: TRBJ2-7
size: few
D: -
V: TRBV12-3/TRBV12-4
DNA: TGTGCCAGCAGGGGAGGAGGGTACGAGCAGTACTTC
CDR3: CASRGGGYEQYF

length: 18
J: TRBJ2-5
size: few
D: TRBD2
V: TRBV4-1
DNA: TGCGCCAGCAGCCAAGATACCAGCGGGGGGCCGTTGAAAGAGACCCAGTACTTC
CDR3: CASSQDTSGGPLKETQYF

length: 15
J: TRBJ2-7
size: few
D: -
V: TRBV7-2
DNA: TGTGCCAGCAGCTTATTCGGCCAGGGCTTGGGGGAGCAGTACTTC
CDR3: CASSLFGQGLGEQYF

length: 16
J: TRBJ2-1
size: few
D: TRBD1
V: TRBV5-1
DNA: TGCGCCAGCAGCTTGCTGGGGACAGGGGTCAACAATGAGCAGTTCTTC
CDR3: CASSLLGTGVNNEQFF

length: 15
J: TRBJ1-1
size: few
D: -
V: TRBV5-1
DNA: TGCGCCAGCAGCCAAACCGGACAATTGAACACTGAAGCTTTCTTT
CDR3: CASSQTGQLNTEAFF

length: 17
J: TRBJ2-3
size: -
D: TRBD2
V: TRBV5-1
DNA: TGCGCCAGCAGCCCCCGGACTAGCGGGGGGAGGGGAGATACGCAGTATTTT
CDR3: CASSPRTSGGRGDTQYF

length: 15
J: TRBJ2-5
size: few
D: -
V: TRBV5-6
DNA: TGTGCCAGCAGCCGTCTGGGAAGCGGACAAGAGACCCAGTACTTC
CDR3: CASSRLGSGQETQYF

length: 12
J: TRBJ2-1
size: -
D: TRBD1
V: TRBV6-1
DNA: TGTGCCAGCAGCTCCGACAGGGGTGAGCAGTTCTTC
CDR3: CASSSDRGEQFF

length: 14
J: TRBJ2-1
size: few
D: TRBD2
V: TRBV20-1
DNA: TGCAGTGCCCAGACCCCGGGACTAGAAAACCAGCAGTTCTTC
CDR3: CSAQTPGLENQQFF

length: 14
J: TRBJ2-6
size: many
D: -
V: TRBV13
DNA: TGTGCCAGCTCTCCGGGGTCAGGGGCCAACGTCCTGACTTTC
CDR3: CASSPGSGANVLTF

length: 15
J: TRBJ2-7
size: few
D: TRBD1
V: TRBV5-6
DNA: TGTGCCAGCAGTTCGAAACAGGGGGATGCCTACGAGCAGTACTTC
CDR3: CASSSKQGDAYEQYF

length: 18
J: TRBJ2-1
size: few
D: -
V: TRBV27
DNA: TGTGCCAGCAGTCTCACCCCCCCCGGGGGAGGTTGGGGCAATGAGCAGTTCTTC
CDR3: CASSLTPPGGGWGNEQFF

length: 14
J: TRBJ1-1
size: -
D: TRBD1
V: TRBV27
DNA: TGTGCCAGCAGAGAGACAGGGAGGGACACTGAAGCTTTCTTT
CDR3: CASRETGRDTEAFF

length: 14
J: TRBJ2-7
size: few
D: -
V: TRBV10-3
DNA: TGTGCCATCAGTGAGGGACAGCGGATCTACGAGCAGTACTTC
CDR3: CAISEGQRIYEQYF

length: 16
J: TRBJ1-2
size: few
D: -
V: TRBV20-1
DNA: TGCAGTGCTCCCGACGAGGGTGAGGGTATCGTACATGGCTACACCTTC
CDR3: CSAPDEGEGIVHGYTF

length: 13
J: TRBJ1-4
size: few
D: -
V: TRBV6-1
DNA: TGTGCCAGCAGTGAAACCAGGACCGAAAAACTGTTTTTT
CDR3: CASSETRTEKLFF

length: 11
J: TRBJ2-1
size: -
D: -
V: TRBV25-1
DNA: TGTGCCAGCAGGGGTGTTGAGGAGCAGTTCTTC
CDR3: CASRGVEEQFF

length: 13
J: TRBJ2-7
size: few
D: -
V: TRBV4-1
DNA: TGCGCCAGCAGCCGCCGTAGTTGGGGCGAGCAGTACTTC
CDR3: CASSRRSWGEQYF

length: 15
J: TRBJ2-7
size: -
D: TRBD2
V: TRBV2
DNA: TGTGCCAGCATCCGAGCGGGGGGCTACTCCTACGAGCAGTACTTC
CDR3: CASIRAGGYSYEQYF

length: 13
J: TRBJ1-5
size: -
D: -
V: TRBV7-2
DNA: TGTGCCAGCAGCTCGGACAACGATCAGCCCCAGCATTTT
CDR3: CASSSDNDQPQHF

length: 15
J: TRBJ2-4
size: few
D: -
V: TRBV5-5
DNA: TGTGCCAGCAGCTTGTGGGTCCTAGCCAAAAACATTCAGTACTTC
CDR3: CASSLWVLAKNIQYF